This TCR beta chain was recovered during a study of T-cell reconstitution after alpha-beta-depleted transplantation in children. A TCRbeta library incorporating unique molecular identifiers was prepared. MiXCR, applied by TCRdb to the PCR reads, yields one record per CDR3 protein. The data show around 400,000 distinct CDR3 sequences, around 21% seen once. The origin of this receptor is a human donor who donated a stem cell graft to a child with acute myeloid leukemia. This material consisted of PBMCs from the stem cell graft donor, taken from the stem cell graft.

CDR3 sequence reads: CATSRERSQETQYF. CDR3 nucleotides: TGTGCCACCAGCAGAGAGCGCAGCCAAGAGACCCAGTACTTC. The rearrangement joins TRBV15 to TRBJ2-5; D gene unclear. The V gene lost 0 bases and the J gene lost 1 base, with 6 bases spanning the gap. The CDR3 length is 14 residues. Germline V gene sequence: CDR1 LNHNV, CDR2 YYDKDF (reference sequence). The full variable domain, rest sourced from reference TRBV15 and TRBJ2-5, is DAMVIQNPRYQVTQFGKPVTLSCSQTLNHNVMYWYQQKSSQAPKLLFHYYDKDFNNEADTPDNFQSRRPNTSFCFLDIRSPGLGDTAMYLCATSRERSQETQYFGPGTRLLVL.